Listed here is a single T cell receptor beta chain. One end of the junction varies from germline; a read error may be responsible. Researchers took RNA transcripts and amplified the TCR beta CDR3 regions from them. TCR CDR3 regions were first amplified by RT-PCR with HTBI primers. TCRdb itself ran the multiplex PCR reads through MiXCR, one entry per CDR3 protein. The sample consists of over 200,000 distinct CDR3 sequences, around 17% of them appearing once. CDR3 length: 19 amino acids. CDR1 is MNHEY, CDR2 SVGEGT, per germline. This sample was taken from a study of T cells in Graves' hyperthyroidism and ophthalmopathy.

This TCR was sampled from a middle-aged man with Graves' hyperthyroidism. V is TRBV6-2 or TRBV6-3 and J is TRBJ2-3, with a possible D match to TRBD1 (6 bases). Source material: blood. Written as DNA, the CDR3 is TGTGCCGGCAGTCCAACTACCCCGGACAGAATAATTCTAACAGATACGCAGTATTTT. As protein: CAGSPTTPDRIILTDTQYF.